The rows below give T cell receptor beta chains drawn from one sample of a study of CXCR3-negative and CXCR3-positive naive CD8 T cells. TCRdb reanalyzed the 5' RACE reads and collapses them to one entry per CDR3 protein, without DNA. Seen in this sample are tens of thousands of distinct CDR3 sequences; the ten most common clones hold approximately 0.82%. The source material was naive CXCR3+ CD8+ T cells from blood. The source is a human donor in good health. Some clones in this sample may be carry-over from other donors' samples. CDR3s include the opening cysteine and the closing phenylalanine or tryptophan.

CDR3 protein	J gene	V gene
CASSHLGVYEQYF	TRBJ2-7	TRBV5-1
CASSPTQASEIRNEQFF	TRBJ2-1	TRBV7-9
CASSYDVGTRGQETQYF	TRBJ2-5	TRBV7-9
CSVEGQYYNEQFF	TRBJ2-1	TRBV29-1
CSVEVFGTDYEQYF	TRBJ2-7	TRBV29-1
CSAQLAESSYEQYF	TRBJ2-7	TRBV29-1
CASSYEDRSNSPLHF	TRBJ1-6	TRBV6-5
CAWIGTNTEAFF	TRBJ1-1	TRBV30
CSARDWGNTEAFF	TRBJ1-1	TRBV20-1
CASSLVAAVYAVNTEAFF	TRBJ1-1	TRBV5-1
CSAEGGLAGGSSYNEQFF	TRBJ2-1	TRBV29-1
CSVEESTSGNSYEQYF	TRBJ2-7	TRBV29-1
CASRANNEQFF	TRBJ2-1	TRBV12-3/TRBV12-4
CASSLGANEQYF	TRBJ2-7	TRBV5-1
CASSPWTNNEQFF	TRBJ2-1	TRBV28
CASSVSGGPYEQYF	TRBJ2-7	TRBV7-3
CASSQTADSNQPQHF	TRBJ1-5	TRBV4-1
CAATGSPDEQYF	TRBJ2-7	TRBV28
CASSQDLGYEQYF	TRBJ2-7	TRBV14
CSGSDALDPNTRELFF	TRBJ2-2	TRBV20-1
CASSLAGGSSGGYNEQFF	TRBJ2-1	TRBV5-6
CSASPPRDSYEQYF	TRBJ2-7	TRBV20-1
CASSLSGSGANVLTF	TRBJ2-6	TRBV27
CASSLYNEQFF	TRBJ2-1	TRBV12-3/TRBV12-4
CSARDPLMNTEAFF	TRBJ1-1	TRBV20-1
CASSLLKQHYEQYF	TRBJ2-7	TRBV28
CATSSRRDTEAFF	TRBJ1-1	TRBV15
CASSFSRDGELFF	TRBJ2-2	TRBV27
CASSLDGGPNTEAFF	TRBJ1-1	TRBV7-2